This TCR beta chain was recovered during a study of cytomegalovirus exposure and HLA in healthy donors. PCR was performed using 60 Vbeta and 13 Jbeta primers. The table came from immunoSEQ multiplex PCR; TCRdb's copy has only in-frame clones and leaves some out. Of 150,000 to 200,000 clones listed, 75% to 90% are singletons. V lost 2 bases and J lost 8, with 13 bases in between. Germline V CDR1 and CDR2: SGHTA, FQGNSA. This CDR3 contains 15 residues. The rearrangement uses TRBV7-2 and TRBJ1-6, with unresolved D. Specimen: PBMCs. This clonotype was sampled from a human donor in good health. The CDR3 sequence: CASSLNRETDSPLHF. The CDR3, as DNA: TGTGCCAGCAGCTTAAATAGGGAGACCGATTCACCCCTCCACTTT.